These 29 T cell receptor beta chains came from one sample sequenced in a study of T cell responses to AZD1222 COVID-19 vaccine. This table comes from immunoSEQ multiplex PCR, and its TCRdb copy is limited to in-frame clones, with some not included. The sample contains 100,000 to 150,000 clones, about nine tenths of which appear only once. Source: peripheral blood, taken on day 0 of AZD1222 vaccination. The receptors were sampled from an adult in good health.

This chain joins TRBV19 and TRBJ2-7; no definite D call. CDR3 length: 14 amino acids. Per germline, CDR1 LNHDA and CDR2 SQIVND (reference sequence). Trimming took off 7 bases at V and 0 bases at J, with 13 bases between the two ends. The CDR3 nucleotides are TGTGCCAGTAAAGTAACAGTCGACTCCTACGAGCAGTACTTC. Translating it yields CASKVTVDSYEQYF.

The J gene is TRBJ2-7, the V gene TRBV29-1; tentatively, D is TRBD1 or TRBD2 (6 bases each). The V gene lost 6 bases and the J gene lost 7 bases, with 16 bases spanning the gap. Germline CDR1 and CDR2: SQVTM and ANQGSEA. This CDR3 comprises 12 residues. The CDR3 sequence: CSVSRGQGEQYF. The CDR3 bases are TGCAGCGTCAGTCGGGGGCAGGGGGAGCAGTACTTC.

The CDR3 protein is CASSIQGSSVSNQPQHF. CDR3 coding DNA: TGTGCCAGTAGTATCCAGGGGAGTTCAGTGAGCAATCAGCCCCAGCATTTT. The gene calls are TRBV19 and TRBJ1-5; TRBD1 might be the D (6 bases). In germline, CDR1 is LNHDA, CDR2 SQIVND (reference sequence). Trimming shortened V by 3 bases and J by 1 base, and 16 bases separated the two germline ends. The CDR3 consists of 17 residues. Full variable domain (rest looked up from reference TRBV19 and TRBJ1-5): DGGITQSPKYLFRKEGQNVTLSCEQNLNHDAMYWYRQDPGQGLRLIYYSQIVNDFQKGDIAEGYSVSREKKESFPLTVTSAQKNPTAFYLCASSIQGSSVSNQPQHFGDGTRLSIL.

The rearrangement uses TRBV6-6 and TRBJ2-2; tentatively, D is TRBD1 or TRBD2 (6 bases each). Trimming removed 6 bases from V and 1 base from J, with 15 bases in between. CDR1 is MNHNY and CDR2 is SVGAGI in the germline V gene (reference sequence). There are 16 residues in the CDR3. CDR3 nucleotides: TGTGCCAGCAGCCCTACCGGGGGCGAGAACACCGGGGAGCTGTTTTTT. Its protein product is CASSPTGGENTGELFF.

This chain joins TRBV7-9 and TRBJ2-3; 10 nucleotides align to TRBD2. Germline CDR1 reads SEHNR; CDR2 reads FQNEAQ (reference sequence). The CDR3 contains 16 residues. J lost 4 bases, V lost 2 bases, and 6 bases had no gene match. Written as DNA, the CDR3 is TGTGCCAGCAGCTTATCAGTAGCGGGGGGCGCAGATACGCAGTATTTT. Protein: CASSLSVAGGADTQYF.

The chain recombines TRBV4-3 with TRBJ2-3, with D unclear. The CDR3 sequence is 13 residues long. Germline loops: CDR1 LGHNA, CDR2 YSLEER. The V end was cut by 1 base, the J end by 5 bases, with 7 bases between. The DNA of the CDR3 is TGCGCCAGCAGCCAAGCTAGAAGAGATACGCAGTATTTT. As protein: CASSQARRDTQYF.

The chain has TRBV5-4 and TRBJ2-2, with D unresolved. Germline CDR1 reads SGHNT; CDR2 reads YYREEE (reference sequence). V was pared by 0 bases and J by 0 bases, with 3 bases between. This CDR3 is built from 14 residues. The CDR3 sequence is CASSLEANTGELFF. The CDR3 nucleotides read TGTGCCAGCAGCTTGGAGGCGAACACCGGGGAGCTGTTTTTT.

The V call is TRBV24-1, the J call TRBJ2-3; D is unclear. CDR1 and CDR2 (germline): KGHDR, SFDVKD. The CDR3 runs 16 residues. Trimming removed 1 base from V and 5 bases from J, with 15 bases in between. DNA for the CDR3: TGTGCCACCAGTGATTTTCGGGCCCTGCCACGAGATACGCAGTATTTT. Residues: CATSDFRALPRDTQYF.

V is TRBV20-1 and J is TRBJ2-7, with D uncertain. Germline values: CDR1 DFQATT, CDR2 SNEGSKA (reference sequence). The CDR3 length is 11 residues. Trimming shortened V by 6 bases and J by 5 bases, and 11 bases separated the two germline ends. The chain's CDR3 is CSAQNPDEQYF. DNA for the CDR3: TGCAGTGCCCAGAACCCGGACGAGCAGTACTTC.

The chain uses TRBV28 and TRBJ1-4; TRBD1 aligns across 7 bases. This CDR3 contains 16 residues. The germline V gene encodes CDR1 MDHEN and CDR2 SYDVKM. Germline trimming cut 5 bases from V and 4 bases from J; bases unmatched to any gene: 10. CDR3 DNA: TGTGCCAGCAGTCCTATCGGGACAGCCCTTAATGAAAAACTGTTTTTT. Encoded protein: CASSPIGTALNEKLFF.

This clone occurred once. The chain recombines TRBV18 with TRBJ1-1, with TRBD1 identical over 11 bases. There are 16 residues in the CDR3. V dropped 3 bases and J dropped 4; count of bases not matched to a gene: 7. CDR1 KGHSH and CDR2 LQKENI come from the germline V gene. The CDR3 DNA follows: TGTGCCAGCTCACCCGGACAGGGGGCGCATGGCACTGAAGCTTTCTTT. Translation gives CASSPGQGAHGTEAFF.

The chain recombines TRBV5-1 with TRBJ2-7; weak D call: TRBD2 (5 bases). In germline, CDR1 is SGHRS, CDR2 YFSETQ. Trimming removed 0 bases from V and 6 bases from J, with 19 bases in between. CDR3 size: 16 residues. In DNA, the CDR3 is TGCGCCAGCAGCTTGGGTGGCGCGGGTGGCTTGGGCGAGCAGTACTTC. This translates into CASSLGGAGGLGEQYF.

The chain carries TRBV2 and TRBJ1-2; 7 bases align to TRBD1. The CDR3 loop spans 18 amino acids. V was clipped by 0 bases and J by 6 bases; unmatched bases: 16. The V gene's germline CDR1 is SNHLY and CDR2 FYNNEI. The CDR3 coding sequence is TGTGCCAGCAGTGAAGCGCTTCAAAGGGCAGGGGGGAGAAATGGCTACACCTTC. Amino acid sequence: CASSEALQRAGGRNGYTF.

This clone was observed a single time. The J gene is TRBJ1-3, the V gene TRBV2, with no clear D. The germline V gene encodes CDR1 SNHLY and CDR2 FYNNEI. This CDR3 spans 16 amino acids. V was pared by 4 bases and J by 0 bases, with 13 bases between. In DNA, the CDR3 is TGTGCCAGCAGTGTCCAAGGGATTTTCTCTGGAAACACCATATATTTT. This codes for CASSVQGIFSGNTIYF.

The chain couples TRBV5-6 to TRBJ1-4; TRBD1 might be the D (5 bases). V shed 5 bases and J shed 10 bases, with 18 bases lying between them. Germline values: CDR1 SGHDT, CDR2 YYEEEE. CDR3 length: 14 residues. The CDR3 reads CASRGWGGDGKLFF. The CDR3 DNA sequence: TGTGCCAGCAGGGGCTGGGGGGGAGATGGAAAACTGTTTTTT.

The J gene is TRBJ1-3, the V gene TRBV28, with D possibly matching TRBD1 (6 bases). The CDR3 loop spans 15 amino acids. The V and J ends lost 4 bases and 2 bases respectively, with 12 bases between them. CDR1 and CDR2 (germline): MDHEN, SYDVKM. CDR3 loop: CASSSQGIAGNTIYF. The CDR3 DNA sequence: TGTGCCAGCAGTTCTCAGGGGATTGCTGGAAACACCATATATTTT.

This chain joins TRBV9 and TRBJ1-2; 7 positions agree with TRBD1. The CDR3 is 15 residues long. The germline gives CDR1 SGDLS, CDR2 YYNGEE. Germline trimming cut 3 bases from V and 0 bases from J; bases unmatched to any gene: 5. CDR3 nucleotide sequence: TGTGCCAGCAGCGAAACAGGGGAAGCTAACTATGGCTACACCTTC. Protein sequence: CASSETGEANYGYTF.

This chain joins TRBV7-2 and TRBJ1-2; weak D call: TRBD1 (5 bases). This CDR3 has 16 residues. V lost 5 bases and J 7 bases, leaving 23 bases between the germline ends. Germline CDR1 and CDR2: SGHTA and FQGNSA. The CDR3, as DNA: TGTGCCAGCAGCCTCAGGGAGGGTGGGGCACGAGGTGGCTACACCTTC. Protein: CASSLREGGARGGYTF.

This rearrangement joins TRBV30 to TRBJ2-7; D is unclear. The CDR3 extends over 13 amino acids. Germline CDR1 is GTSNPN and CDR2 is SVGIG (reference sequence). The V end lost 1 base, the J end lost 0 bases, and 7 bases lay between the germline ends. In DNA, the CDR3 is TGTGCCTGGAGTGGTGGGCTCTCCTACGAGCAGTACTTC. Its protein product is CAWSGGLSYEQYF.

The genes are TRBV10-3 and TRBJ2-3; 7 bases are shared with TRBD1. V trimming: 10 bases; J trimming: 2 bases; junction bases outside the gene matches: 9. CDR3 length: 14 residues. Germline V lookup: CDR1 ENHRY, CDR2 SYGVKD. CDR3 DNA: TGTGCCACCATGGGACAGTCTTCCACAGATACGCAGTATTTT. Translated, it gives CATMGQSSTDTQYF.

The chain is built from TRBV5-1 and TRBJ1-2, with D tentatively TRBD1 (5 bases). Germline CDR1 SGHRS, CDR2 YFSETQ. There are 15 residues in the CDR3. Trimming left V 1 base short and J 4 bases short, with 14 bases between. The CDR3 reads CASSLQGRSSYGYTF. The CDR3 region has the DNA TGCGCCAGCAGCTTGCAGGGCAGGTCCAGCTATGGCTACACCTTC.

J is TRBJ1-1 and V is TRBV24-1; TRBD1 aligns across 9 bases. Losses at the gene ends were 9 bases for V and 3 bases for J; bases not matched to a gene: 4. CDR1 is KGHDR and CDR2 is SFDVKD in the germline V gene. The CDR3 runs 13 residues. CDR3 sequence (DNA): TGTGCCACCTCGACAGGGGGGCACACTGAAGCTTTCTTT. Protein product: CATSTGGHTEAFF.

This clone was seen a single time. The chain carries TRBV5-5 and TRBJ1-4; the D gene is possibly TRBD1 (5 bases). The CDR3 is 16 residues long. Per the germline V gene, CDR1 is SGHKS and CDR2 is YYEKEE (reference sequence). V was trimmed by 0 bases and J by 7 bases, leaving 16 bases between them. CDR3 region: CASSLEGEGRSEKLFF. The CDR3 DNA reads TGTGCCAGCAGCTTGGAAGGGGAGGGAAGGAGTGAAAAACTGTTTTTT. Looking up the rest from reference TRBV5-5 and TRBJ1-4 gives the full variable domain: DAGVTQSPTHLIKTRGQQVTLRCSPISGHKSVSWYQQVLGQGPQFIFQYYEKEERGRGNFPDRFSARQFPNYSSELNVNALLLGDSALYLCASSLEGEGRSEKLFFGSGTQLSVL.

The chain links TRBV7-6 to TRBJ1-6; weak D call: TRBD1 (5 bases). Germline V gene data show CDR1 as SGHVS and CDR2 as FNYEAQ. The CDR3 contains 16 residues. The V and J ends lost 0 bases and 10 bases respectively, with 16 bases between them. The CDR3 DNA follows: TGTGCCAGCAGCTTAGCCCTTGGGGGTCCTACCTCACCCCTCCACTTT. Translating gives CASSLALGGPTSPLHF.

The V and J genes are TRBV6-1 and TRBJ1-3; D might be TRBD1 (5 bases). Looked up from germline, CDR1 is MNHNS and CDR2 is SASEGT. CDR3 length equals 15 residues. Trimming took 3 bases from V and 4 from J, leaving 13 bases between them. Here the CDR3 DNA reads TGTGCCAGCAGTGATTCTGGGGGTGAAGGAAACACCATATATTTT. Protein product: CASSDSGGEGNTIYF.

The J gene is TRBJ1-2, the V gene TRBV6-5, with a weak D call TRBD1 (5 bases). Germline values: CDR1 MNHEY, CDR2 SVGAGI. V was cut by 6 bases and J by 7 bases, with 12 bases left in between. The CDR3 sequence is 12 residues long. CDR3 in amino acids: CASRGRAVGYTF. CDR3 DNA sequence: TGTGCCAGCAGAGGCAGGGCGGTTGGCTACACCTTC.

The chain couples TRBV28 to TRBJ1-6; no clear D. V lost 8 bases and J 7 bases, leaving 24 bases between the germline ends. Germline V gene data show CDR1 as MDHEN and CDR2 as SYDVKM. The CDR3 has 17 residues. The CDR3 DNA reads as TGTGCCAGCGCCAGTCTCGCCCCGGCAGGAATAAATTCACCCCTCCACTTT. As protein: CASASLAPAGINSPLHF. Filled out from reference TRBV28 and TRBJ1-6, the complete variable domain reads DVKVTQSSRYLVKRTGEKVFLECVQDMDHENMFWYRQDPGLGLRLIYFSYDVKMKEKGDIPEGYSVSREKKERFSLILESASTNQTSMYLCASASLAPAGINSPLHFGNGTRLTVT.

The chain links TRBV5-1 to TRBJ1-1; D ambiguous. Germline CDR1 reads SGHRS; CDR2 reads YFSETQ. The V end was cut by 2 bases, the J end by 4 bases, with 15 bases between. This CDR3 has 15 amino acids. The chain's CDR3 is CASSLTPAASTEAFF. The CDR3 DNA is TGCGCCAGCAGCTTAACGCCAGCCGCGAGCACTGAAGCTTTCTTT.

The J gene is TRBJ2-7, the V gene TRBV23-1; 11 bases match TRBD2. Being an ORF, TRBV23-1 has a function that is uncertain. The length of the CDR3 is 23 residues. V lost 0 bases and J lost 4; bases outside the gene matches: 26. CDR3 sequence reads: CASSQSTGHYPPTLTSGGYEQYF. In DNA, the CDR3 is TGCGCCAGCAGTCAATCTACGGGACACTATCCGCCGACCCTTACTAGCGGGGGATACGAGCAGTACTTC.